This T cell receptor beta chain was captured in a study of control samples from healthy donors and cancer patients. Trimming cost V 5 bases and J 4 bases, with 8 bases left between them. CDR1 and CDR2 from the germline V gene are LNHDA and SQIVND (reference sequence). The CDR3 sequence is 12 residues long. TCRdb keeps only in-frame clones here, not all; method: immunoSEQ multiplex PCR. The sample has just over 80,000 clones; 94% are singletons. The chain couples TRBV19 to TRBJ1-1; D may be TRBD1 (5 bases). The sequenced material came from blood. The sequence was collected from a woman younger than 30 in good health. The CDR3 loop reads CASSGGFTEAFF. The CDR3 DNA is TGTGCCAGTAGTGGGGGGTTCACTGAAGCTTTCTTT. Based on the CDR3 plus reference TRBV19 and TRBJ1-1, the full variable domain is DGGITQSPKYLFRKEGQNVTLSCEQNLNHDAMYWYRQDPGQGLRLIYYSQIVNDFQKGDIAEGYSVSREKKESFPLTVTSAQKNPTAFYLCASSGGFTEAFFGQGTRLTVV.